This TCR beta chain was observed in a study of Ad26.COV2.S vaccination and SARS-CoV-2 variants. Study background: Intramuscularly, Ad26.COV2.S was given either once or twice, 56 days apart. Study results and limitations: Similar non-spike TCR breadth was seen in vaccine and placebo recipients. Total T cell responses were possibly underestimated by TCR breadth and depth analyses.

The germline V gene has CDR1 DFQATT and CDR2 SNEGSKA (reference sequence). Trimming left V 3 bases short and J 1 base short, with 16 bases between. The CDR3 contains 16 residues. A note on this clone: Its antigen is not known.

Produced via immunoSEQ multiplex PCR; TCRdb's table is partial and in-frame only. The sample lists 400,000 to 450,000 clones, about 92% seen once, with less than 4.5% in the top ten. Specified treatment: about 20 received Ad26.COV2.S at low or high dose, single or two shots; five or six received placebo; per-sample allocation not given. The samples date from day 63 after the first vaccine or placebo injection. A Boston adult aged 18-55 years was the donor. The chain couples TRBV20-1 to TRBJ2-1; unclear D gene. The clonotype was recovered from a person between 18 and 65 years old who received the Ad26.COV2.S COVID-19 vaccine or a placebo. The specimen comprised peripheral blood, sampled in a trial of Ad26.COV2.S vaccine versus placebo. The CDR3 sequence is CSASFQSLKSYNEQFF. Written as DNA, the CDR3 is TGCAGTGCTAGTTTCCAGTCGCTTAAATCCTACAATGAGCAGTTCTTC.